These T cell receptor beta chains were read from a single sample in a study of CD8 T cells in Susac syndrome. Each CDR3 protein gets one entry after TCRdb re-called the immunoSEQ multiplex PCR reads with MiXCR. The table includes roughly 100,000 distinct CDR3 sequences, roughly 96% detected once. Sequenced sample: CD8+ T cells from PBMCs. The origin of the receptors is a human donor with Susac syndrome. Each CDR3 is given with its conserved first and last residue. A D gene is named only where the DNA matches it firmly. A row's size may be missing; if present it is once, few, many or a size class.

>NA|TRBV20-1|TRBJ2-1|NA
CSARSVGTNEQFF
TGCAGTGCTAGATCGGTGGGGACCAATGAGCAGTTCTTC
>NA|TRBV25-1|TRBJ1-1|NA
CASISSVEAFF
TGTGCCAGCATCTCGTCTGTTGAAGCTTTCTTT
>TRBD2|TRBV3-1|TRBJ2-1|NA
CASTPGLAASDEQFF
TGTGCCAGCACACCGGGACTAGCGGCCTCGGATGAGCAGTTCTTC
>NA|TRBV5-1|TRBJ1-2|NA
CASSLWLRSNYGYTF
TGCGCCAGCAGCTTGTGGTTGCGGAGCAACTATGGCTACACCTTC
>NA|TRBV10-3|TRBJ1-2|once
CAISDRQGTNYGYTF
TGTGCCATCAGTGATCGGCAGGGGACTAACTATGGCTACACCTTC
>NA|TRBV6-2/TRBV6-3|TRBJ2-7|NA
CASSSPSGRGTSEQYF
TGTGCCAGCAGTTCCCCTAGTGGCAGGGGAACCTCCGAGCAGTACTTC
>TRBD1|TRBV12-3/TRBV12-4|TRBJ2-3|NA
CASSLGDRGRRPRDTQYF
TGTGCCAGCAGTTTAGGGGACAGGGGACGGAGACCGAGAGATACGCAGTATTTT
>NA|TRBV12-3/TRBV12-4|TRBJ1-1|NA
CASRQVGFTEAFF
TGTGCCAGCAGACAGGTAGGGTTCACTGAAGCTTTCTTT
>TRBD2|TRBV3-1|TRBJ2-1|NA
CASSQGGGNEQFF
TGTGCCAGCAGCCAAGGGGGGGGCAATGAGCAGTTCTTC
>NA|TRBV5-4|TRBJ2-6|NA
CASSTGQNVLTF
TGTGCCAGCAGCACCGGACAGAACGTCCTGACTTTC
>NA|TRBV20-1|TRBJ1-5|NA
CSASRGQPQHF
TGCAGTGCTAGTCGGGGACAGCCCCAGCATTTT
>NA|TRBV27|TRBJ1-1|NA
CASSLSRGAGNTEAFF
TGTGCCAGCAGTTTATCAAGAGGGGCTGGGAACACTGAAGCTTTCTTT
>NA|TRBV14|TRBJ1-2|NA
CASSQDWGANYGYTF
TGTGCCAGCAGCCAAGATTGGGGTGCTAACTATGGCTACACCTTC
>NA|TRBV5-4|TRBJ1-2|NA
CASSLSNSLYGYTF
TGTGCCAGCAGCTTGTCTAACAGCCTCTATGGCTACACCTTC
>NA|TRBV14|TRBJ2-7|NA
CASSYRGGPSAYEQYF
TGTGCCAGCAGCTATAGAGGTGGCCCTTCTGCCTACGAGCAGTACTTC
>NA|TRBV12-3/TRBV12-4|TRBJ2-3|NA
CASSPPGRASTDTQYF
TGTGCCAGCAGTCCCCCGGGGCGTGCGAGCACAGATACGCAGTATTTT
>NA|TRBV27|TRBJ1-1|NA
CASSPEGRESGTEAFF
TGTGCCAGCAGCCCGGAAGGTAGGGAATCGGGGACTGAAGCTTTCTTT
>NA|TRBV20-1|TRBJ2-7|NA
CSANPNPSYEQYF
TGCAGTGCTAACCCAAACCCCTCCTACGAGCAGTACTTC
>NA|TRBV6-5|TRBJ1-2|NA
CASTMGTSARGYTF
TGTGCCAGCACCATGGGGACTTCTGCTCGAGGCTACACCTTC
>TRBD2|TRBV20-1|TRBJ2-3|NA
CSARDRGSGTDTQYF
TGCAGTGCTAGAGATCGAGGTAGCGGGACAGATACGCAGTATTTT
>NA|TRBV20-1|TRBJ2-3|NA
CSARDSIGGGVADTQYF
TGCAGTGCTAGAGATTCGATAGGCGGGGGCGTCGCAGATACGCAGTATTTT
>NA|TRBV6-6|TRBJ2-7|NA
CASSRTGSGYEQYF
TGTGCCAGCAGTAGAACAGGGTCAGGGTACGAGCAGTACTTC
>NA|TRBV20-1|TRBJ2-4|few
CSALGVADLKNIQYF
TGCAGTGCCCTGGGGGTAGCGGATCTCAAAAACATTCAGTACTTC
>TRBD1|TRBV20-1|TRBJ1-3|once
CSAREEGQGAGNTIYF
TGCAGTGCTAGAGAGGAGGGACAGGGCGCTGGAAACACCATATATTTT
>NA|TRBV6-6|TRBJ1-1|NA
CASSMTGEAFF
TGTGCCAGCAGCATGACAGGTGAAGCTTTCTTT
>NA|TRBV19|TRBJ1-5|NA
CASSTSRGQPQHF
TGTGCCAGTAGTACTTCAAGGGGCCAGCCCCAGCATTTT
>TRBD2|TRBV20-1|TRBJ2-3|NA
CSVGRRGGEDTQYF
TGCAGTGTAGGACGGCGCGGGGGAGAAGATACGCAGTATTTT
>TRBD1|TRBV6-6|TRBJ1-1|NA
CASTRDSLLGVF
TGTGCATCGACCCGGGACAGCCTTCTAGGGGTCTTT
>NA|TRBV9|TRBJ2-5|NA
CASSPHVRRGQETQYF
TGTGCCAGCAGCCCTCATGTTAGGAGGGGGCAAGAGACCCAGTACTTC
>NA|TRBV2|TRBJ2-2|NA
CASREGGTDTGELFF
TGTGCCAGCAGGGAAGGGGGTACGGACACCGGGGAGCTGTTTTTT
>NA|TRBV9|TRBJ1-1|NA
CASSGRSGTEAFF
TGTGCCAGCAGCGGGAGGTCAGGGACTGAAGCTTTCTTT
>NA|TRBV7-8|TRBJ1-1|NA
CASSLVSLDEAFF
TGTGCCAGCAGCTTAGTATCTTTAGACGAAGCTTTCTTT
>NA|TRBV19|TRBJ1-6|NA
CASRSRESSYNSPLHF
TGTGCCAGTAGGTCACGCGAGAGCTCCTATAATTCACCCCTCCACTTT
>NA|TRBV11-2|TRBJ1-2|NA
CASSPWDPGQANYGYTF
TGTGCCAGCAGCCCGTGGGACCCTGGACAAGCTAACTATGGCTACACCTTC
>TRBD1|TRBV5-4|TRBJ1-1|NA
CASRFTGDTEAFF
TGTGCCAGCAGATTTACAGGGGACACTGAAGCTTTCTTT
>NA|TRBV29-1|TRBJ1-1|NA
CSVGGRDTEAFF
TGCAGCGTTGGTGGCAGGGACACTGAAGCTTTCTTT
>NA|TRBV27|TRBJ1-2|once
CASSLSGRYGYTF
TGTGCCAGCAGTTTATCCGGGCGCTATGGCTACACCTTC
>NA|TRBV20-1|TRBJ2-3|NA
CSAKTISDVDTQYF
TGCAGTGCTAAGACTATTTCAGATGTAGATACGCAGTATTTT
>TRBD1|TRBV20-1|TRBJ1-1|NA
CSARDRGWLAFF
TGCAGTGCTAGGGACAGGGGGTGGCTAGCTTTCTTT
>TRBD1|TRBV2|TRBJ1-2|NA
CASSRDSHIRGYTF
TGTGCCAGCAGTCGGGACAGCCACATCCGAGGCTACACCTTC
>TRBD1|TRBV4-2|TRBJ1-2|NA
CASSPPRDSDYGYTF
TGTGCCAGCAGCCCCCCTCGGGACAGTGACTATGGCTACACCTTC